This passage covers 4 T cell receptor beta chains from one sample sequenced in a study of T cell repertoires in cytomegalovirus infection. These TCRs' antigens remain unknown. TCRdb processed the reads anew with MiXCR; each CDR3 protein has one entry. Of 570,000 or so distinct CDR3 sequences in the sample, 35% to 50% were seen once. Material: cultured PBMCs, obtained from culture after CMV antigen stimulation. The receptor source for this set is a human donor in good health (CMV status not recorded). Some clones in this sample may be carry-over from other donors' samples.

The CDR3 sequence: CASSFGGKAGELFF. CDR3 in DNA: TGTGCCAGCAGCTTCGGAGGAAAGGCTGGGGAGCTGTTTTTT. The rearrangement uses TRBV5-4 and TRBJ2-2, with D possibly being TRBD2 (5 bases). The CDR3 has 14 amino acids. CDR1 and CDR2 from the germline V gene are SGHNT and YYREEE (reference sequence). V dropped 2 bases and J dropped 8 bases, with 13 bases sitting between them.

This clonotype was seen repeatedly, ten times or more. This rearrangement joins TRBV7-2 to TRBJ1-5, with D possibly being TRBD1 (6 bases). The germline CDR1 and CDR2 sequences are SGHTA and FQGNSA. There are 15 residues in the CDR3. Trimming left V 3 bases short and J 5 bases short, with 14 bases between. In DNA form, the CDR3 reads TGTGCCAGCAGCTTTGACAGGCGGGGGGATCAGCCCCAGCATTTT. Translating gives CASSFDRRGDQPQHF.

About this clonotype: Germline and junction disagree at one end, which may indicate a read error. This rearrangement joins TRBV7-2 to TRBJ2-1, with 14 bases aligning to TRBD2. In germline, CDR1 is SGHTA, CDR2 FQGNSA. This CDR3 comprises 14 residues. CDR3 bases: TGTGCCAGCAGCCAGTGGACTAGCGGGAGGCCGCTCCCCTTC. Amino acid sequence: CASSQWTSGRPLPF.

This rearrangement joins TRBV7-9 to TRBJ2-1; D not certain. Deletions cut 5 bases from V and 9 bases from J, with 8 bases between. CDR1 and CDR2 from the germline V gene are SEHNR and FQNEAQ (reference sequence). The CDR3 totals 11 residues. The CDR3 spells CASSLQIEQFF. The CDR3 region has the DNA TGTGCCAGCAGCCTTCAGATTGAGCAGTTCTTC.